Below, 26 T cell receptor beta chains from the same sample are listed, as sequenced in a study of blood T cell repertoires in COVID-19. Profiled with immunoSEQ multiplex PCR; TCRdb holds only in-frame clones, not every one. Of about 240,000 clones in the sample, around 80% were seen once. Sequenced material: peripheral blood. Every receptor here comes from a woman aged 18-29 years with acute or convalescent COVID-19.

The rearrangement joins TRBV4-3 to TRBJ2-1; no clear D gene. The germline gives CDR1 LGHNA, CDR2 YSLEER. The V end was cut by 0 bases, the J end by 8 bases, with 11 bases between. The CDR3 runs to 14 residues. The CDR3 nucleotides are TGCGCCAGCAGCCAAGAGTGGGCAAGCTATGAGCAGTTCTTC. It is translated as CASSQEWASYEQFF.

This clone was seen a single time. V is TRBV4-3 and J is TRBJ2-7; 8 bases map to TRBD1. V shed 0 bases and J 3 bases; nucleotides not matched to a gene: 10. From germline, CDR1 is LGHNA and CDR2 YSLEER. The CDR3 has 17 amino acids. DNA for the CDR3: TGCGCCAGCAGCCAAGAGTCCCGGACAGGGATAGGCTACGAGCAGTACTTC. Protein sequence: CASSQESRTGIGYEQYF.

J is TRBJ1-1 and V is TRBV18; TRBD1 agrees at 8 bases. The ends lost 6 bases at V and 1 base at J; junction bases unmatched: 4. CDR3 length: 14 residues. Per the germline V gene, CDR1 is KGHSH and CDR2 is LQKENI. The CDR3 protein is CASSSDRANTEAFF. CDR3 DNA sequence: TGTGCCAGCTCCTCGGACAGGGCGAACACTGAAGCTTTCTTT.

V gene TRBV5-5 combines with J gene TRBJ1-2; 9 bases align to TRBD1. The CDR3 runs to 15 residues. The J segment lost 4 bases and the V segment lost 0 bases, leaving 4 bases of the junction unmatched. Looked up from germline, CDR1 is SGHKS and CDR2 is YYEKEE (reference sequence). CDR3 residues: CASSLAGTGTYGYTF. Written as DNA, the CDR3 is TGTGCCAGCAGCTTGGCAGGGACAGGGACCTATGGCTACACCTTC.

The chain couples TRBV5-1 to TRBJ1-1, with D hard to call. Trimming pared 1 base from V and 1 base from J, leaving 8 bases between. The V gene's germline CDR1 is SGHRS and CDR2 YFSETQ. This CDR3 has 14 residues. CDR3 coding DNA: TGCGCCAGCAGCTTGCACAGCCAGAACACTGAAGCTTTCTTT. It specifies CASSLHSQNTEAFF.

V is TRBV3-1 (or the pseudogene TRBV3-2) and J is TRBJ2-7, with TRBD2 matching over 8 bases. V was pared by 6 bases and J by 0 bases, with 7 bases of the junction left unmatched. CDR1 is LGHDT and CDR2 is YNNKEL in the germline V gene (reference sequence). The CDR3 totals 15 residues. The CDR3 here is CASRPTSGFSYEQYF. DNA for the CDR3: TGTGCCAGCAGACCTACTAGCGGCTTCTCCTACGAGCAGTACTTC.

The CDR3 DNA is TGTGCCAGCAGTTACGGTTCGGGTTCTGGAAACACCATATATTTT. Protein sequence: CASSYGSGSGNTIYF. This chain joins TRBV6-5 and TRBJ1-3, with no clear D. Trimming removed 2 bases at V and 1 base at J, with 9 bases between. Germline V gene sequence: CDR1 MNHEY, CDR2 SVGAGI. This CDR3 has 15 residues.

The chain is built from TRBV4-1 and TRBJ2-5; possible D gene TRBD2, 7 bases. V dropped 0 bases and J dropped 3 bases, with 14 bases sitting between them. Germline CDR1 and CDR2: MGHRA and YSYEKL. The CDR3 extends over 16 amino acids. CDR3 sequence (DNA): TGCGCCAGCAGCCAAGACGGGGGCGGGAGAGAAGAGACCCAGTACTTC. Protein product: CASSQDGGGREETQYF.

This chain links TRBV18 with TRBJ2-5, with 10 bases aligning to TRBD2. Germline V gene lookup returns CDR1 KGHSH and CDR2 LQKENI. The CDR3 covers 15 residues. J gave up 5 bases and V 2 bases, and 5 bases lay outside the gene matches. CDR3 nucleotides: TGTGCCAGCTCACCATCCACTAGCGGGAAGGAGACCCAGTACTTC. It is translated as CASSPSTSGKETQYF.

This clone appeared a single time. CDR3 region: CASSLAGQAGTEAFF. Written as DNA, the CDR3 is TGTGCCAGCAGCTTGGCGGGACAGGCGGGGACTGAAGCTTTCTTT. The J gene is TRBJ1-1, the V gene TRBV5-4, with TRBD1 identical over 8 bases. The J segment lost 5 bases and the V segment lost 0 bases, leaving 6 bases of the junction unmatched. The germline CDR1 and CDR2 sequences are SGHNT and YYREEE (reference sequence). This CDR3 is 15 amino acids long.

The V call is TRBV30, the J call TRBJ2-7; 12 bases are shared with TRBD2. The CDR3 totals 15 residues. J gave up 4 bases and V 4 bases, and 8 bases lay outside the gene matches. From germline, CDR1 is GTSNPN and CDR2 SVGIG (reference sequence). CDR3 sequence: CAWTSGRASSYEQYF. The CDR3 DNA sequence: TGTGCCTGGACTAGCGGGAGGGCATCCTCTTACGAGCAGTACTTC.

The rearrangement joins TRBV30 to TRBJ1-1, with D hard to call. The length of the CDR3 is 13 residues. The germline CDR1 and CDR2 sequences are GTSNPN and SVGIG (reference sequence). Trimming took off 0 bases at V and 4 bases at J, with 9 bases between the two ends. The CDR3 sequence: CAWSVSRGTEAFF. CDR3 coding DNA: TGTGCCTGGAGTGTATCCAGAGGCACTGAAGCTTTCTTT.

The chain links TRBV28 to TRBJ1-1; D is unresolved. The CDR3 totals 17 residues. V was cut by 1 base and J by 2 bases, with 17 bases left in between. Germline CDR1 reads MDHEN; CDR2 reads SYDVKM. The CDR3 here is CASSLYGTGIFNTEAFF. The CDR3 DNA reads TGTGCCAGCAGTTTATACGGAACGGGGATATTTAACACTGAAGCTTTCTTT.

The chain combines TRBV11-3 with TRBJ2-2; possible D gene TRBD1, 5 bases. The CDR3 has 16 residues. With 0 bases removed from V and 3 bases from J, the gap between germline ends came to 11 bases. CDR1 and CDR2 (germline): SGHNT, YENEEA. The CDR3 is CASSLDWAGYTGELFF. DNA for the CDR3: TGTGCCAGCAGCTTAGACTGGGCAGGGTACACCGGGGAGCTGTTTTTT. Full variable domain (outside the CDR3, taken from reference TRBV11-3 and TRBJ2-2): EAGVVQSPRYKIIEKKQPVAFWCNPISGHNTLYWYLQNLGQGPELLIRYENEEAVDDSQLPKDRFSAERLKGVDSTLKIQPAELGDSAVYLCASSLDWAGYTGELFFGEGSRLTVL.

The chain uses TRBV19 and TRBJ2-2; 8 positions match TRBD1. Germline values: CDR1 LNHDA, CDR2 SQIVND (reference sequence). The trim removed 5 bases at V and 5 bases at J, leaving 10 bases unmatched. CDR3 size: 16 residues. The CDR3 here is CASSRSRTGTTGELFF. The CDR3 DNA follows: TGTGCCAGTAGTCGGAGTAGGACAGGGACAACCGGGGAGCTGTTTTTT.

The chain carries TRBV12-3 or TRBV12-4 and TRBJ1-1; D unclear. This CDR3 region has 13 residues. V was cut by 3 bases and J by 5 bases, with 10 bases left in between. CDR3 region: CASSFEGRTEAFF. CDR3 nucleotides: TGTGCCAGCAGTTTTGAGGGTCGAACTGAAGCTTTCTTT.

The CDR3 coding sequence is TGTGCCAGCAGCCAACAGGGGAATGAGCAGTTCTTC. Protein product: CASSQQGNEQFF. J is TRBJ2-1 and V is TRBV14, with D tentatively TRBD1 (6 bases). Germline CDR1 reads SGHDN; CDR2 reads FVKESK. There are 12 residues in the CDR3. V lost 2 bases to trimming and J lost 7 bases, with 6 bases between them. The whole variable domain, remainder taken from reference TRBV14 and TRBJ2-1, is EAGVTQFPSHSVIEKGQTVTLRCDPISGHDNLYWYRRVMGKEIKFLLHFVKESKQDESGMPNNRFLAERTGGTYSTLKVQPAELEDSGVYFCASSQQGNEQFFGPGTRLTVL.

The CDR3 coding sequence is TGTGCCAGCAGCCCAGCCACGGTAGGGACTACCAAAAACATTCAGTACTTC. Protein product: CASSPATVGTTKNIQYF. The V gene is TRBV3-1 (or the pseudogene TRBV3-2), the J gene TRBJ2-4, with TRBD2 matching over 7 bases. J was trimmed by 2 bases and V by 4 bases; bases with no gene match: 11. Germline lookup yields CDR1 LGHDT and CDR2 YNNKEL (reference sequence). The CDR3 is made up of 17 amino acids.

The rearrangement uses TRBV19 and TRBJ2-3, with D possibly being TRBD1 (5 bases). The V and J ends lost 7 bases and 3 bases respectively, with 14 bases between them. In germline, CDR1 is LNHDA, CDR2 SQIVND (reference sequence). CDR3 length: 14 residues. CDR3 in amino acids: CASKGDLFTDTQYF. CDR3 in DNA: TGTGCCAGTAAAGGGGATTTATTTACAGATACGCAGTATTTT.

The chain recombines TRBV12-3 or TRBV12-4 with TRBJ2-7; the D is unclear. Trimming shortened V by 3 bases and J by 4 bases, and 4 bases separated the two germline ends. The CDR3 is 11 amino acids. The CDR3 bases are TGTGCCAGCAGTTTTAAATACGAGCAGTACTTC. This gives the protein CASSFKYEQYF.

The chain joins TRBV12-3 or TRBV12-4 to TRBJ1-2; D is possibly TRBD1 (6 bases). V was shortened by 4 bases and J by 8 bases, with 14 bases between the two germline ends. The CDR3 runs to 13 residues. In DNA, the CDR3 is TGTGCCAGCAGTTGGGGGCGGGCAGGGGGCTACACCTTC. It is translated as CASSWGRAGGYTF.

This chain links TRBV29-1 with TRBJ1-3; tentative D call: TRBD1 (6 bases). The V gene's germline CDR1 is SQVTM and CDR2 ANQGSEA. V shed 6 bases and J shed 2 bases, with 11 bases lying between them. The CDR3 has 13 amino acids. The CDR3 nucleotides read TGCAGCGTCGCACAGGGAGCTGGAAACACCATATATTTT. Translated, it gives CSVAQGAGNTIYF.

The gene calls are TRBV18 and TRBJ2-7; 9 nucleotides align to TRBD2. Germline CDR1 and CDR2: KGHSH and LQKENI. The CDR3 has 15 residues. Trimming removed 0 bases from V and 7 bases from J; junction bases left unmatched: 7. The CDR3 coding sequence is TGTGCCAGCTCACCACCGCCTAGCGGGAAGAATGAGCAGTACTTC. Translated, it gives CASSPPPSGKNEQYF.

This rearrangement joins TRBV27 to TRBJ1-4; weak D call: TRBD1 (6 bases). CDR1 is MNHEY, CDR2 SMNVEV, per germline (reference sequence). CDR3 length equals 16 residues. V lost 4 bases and J 0 bases, leaving 12 bases between the germline ends. The CDR3 reads CASSWGNRATNEKLFF. DNA of the CDR3: TGTGCCAGCAGTTGGGGGAACAGGGCAACTAATGAAAAACTGTTTTTT.

For the CDR3, the DNA is TGCGCCAGCAGCCAAGGACAGGCCCACAATGAAAAACTGTTTTTT. Its protein is CASSQGQAHNEKLFF. This chain connects TRBV5-1 to TRBJ1-4; 7 bases fit TRBD1. With 4 bases clipped from V and 5 bases from J, the junction kept 8 bases outside the gene matches. The CDR3 totals 15 residues. Germline loops: CDR1 SGHRS, CDR2 YFSETQ.

This clone was counted a few times. The DNA of the CDR3 is TGTGCCAGCAGCGGATATACAGGGGGAGGGCCTGAAGCTTTCTTT. This translates into CASSGYTGGGPEAFF. This chain links TRBV9 with TRBJ1-1; TRBD1 aligns across 8 bases. CDR1 is SGDLS and CDR2 is YYNGEE in the germline V gene. Trimming cost V 3 bases and J 6 bases; bases outside gene matches: 10. The CDR3 runs to 15 residues.